The clone carrying this TCR beta chain was picked up one time. The source of the sample is a study of T cell changes during pregnancy in multiple sclerosis. Method: immunoSEQ multiplex PCR; TCRdb's copy keeps in-frame clones and lacks some. The table has under 45,000 clones, around nine tenths seen once. Germline V lookup: CDR1 MNHNY, CDR2 SVGAGI (reference sequence). J gave up 5 bases and V 6 bases, and 6 bases lay outside the gene matches. This CDR3 spans 16 amino acids. This specimen was CD8+ T cells from peripheral blood mononuclear cells, taken in the first trimester of pregnancy. This rearrangement joins TRBV6-6 to TRBJ2-3, with 15 nucleotides matching TRBD2. The sequence was obtained from a female donor with multiple sclerosis, enrolled in a pregnancy study. The CDR3 reads CASSPGLAGGRDTQYF. The CDR3 DNA sequence: TGTGCCAGCAGCCCCGGACTAGCGGGGGGGCGAGATACGCAGTATTTT.